This T cell receptor (beta chain) came from a study of blood T cells in healthy people across ages (dated by TCRdb to about 2015). Describing the broader study: In model experiments, roughly one uniquely barcoded TCR beta cDNA molecule per two T cells was captured by template switching. Age-related changes in TCR beta repertoire diversity were measured in the study by deep sequencing normalized with unique cDNA molecular identifiers. For two donors (one aged 18 to 29 and one aged 80 or older), the study analyzed two additional independent replicas of 1 million unique cDNA reads from the same blood draw. The donors were divided into four age groups: young (average around 15 years), middle-aged (approximately 39), aged (approximately 62) and long-lived (around 80). General findings and caveats noted by the study authors: Observed TCR beta diversity per million T cells fell roughly linearly with age, and a significant reduction was already apparent by age around 40. Since profiling was done on bulk unsorted PBMCs, naive and antigen-experienced compartments could not be conclusively compared. A strong correlation was found between observed TCR beta diversity and the percentage of naive T cells measured by flow cytometry. Estimates of total diversity based on one million sequenced T cells were considered lower bounds and underestimates. Compared with the aged group, more naive CD4+ T cells, fewer expanded clones and increased TCR diversity were shown by the long-lived group, suggesting age selection. Donor CMV infection status was unknown, potentially confounding age-related changes in expanded clonotypes.

The receptor library was made with 5' RACE. Instrument on record: Illumina HiSeq 2500. The second PCR ran for roughly 6 to 11 cycles and used a J-beta primer mix along with a sample-barcoded 5' primer. A unique molecular identifier was introduced onto each TCR beta cDNA molecule by a template-switch 5' adaptor carrying 12 random nucleotides. Each sample yielded at least 3 million CDR3-containing paired-end reads. First-strand cDNA was synthesized from all RNA with the Mint cDNA synthesis kit, primed by a TRBC-specific oligonucleotide. Following uracil-DNA glycosylase treatment, a first 18-cycle PCR with universal primers M1SS and BC2_uni_R was performed on all cDNA. The paper's processing steps were these. For normalization, 1 million high-quality reads were randomly selected from each sample, with every read carrying a distinct molecular identifier. Instead of being binned into consensus sequences, reads that shared molecular identifiers were thrown out. CDR3 identification, clonotype clustering and error correction used MiTCR with a Q25 quality threshold and the strictest error-elimination algorithm. A nonparametric unseen species model using Euler transformation provided a lower-bound estimate of total TCR beta diversity. The public reads were run again by TCRdb, first through fastp at Q25 and then through MiXCR, and only productive beta chains were kept. Rows with one shared CDR3 protein collapse into an entry with the most common genes and DNA. The V and J calls follow TCRdb's processing rather than the paper's. The sample data list around 1,000,000 distinct CDR3 sequences, and roughly 24% of these were observed just once. Approximately 0.75% of the sample is held by the ten biggest clonotypes.

Systemically healthy Caucasian individuals from Russia, some 40 in total and aged roughly 6 to 100 years, were included as donors. Ten milliliters of peripheral blood were drawn from each donor into EDTA-treated Vacutainer tubes. Ficoll-Paque density-gradient centrifugation was used to isolate PBMCs, with at least 6 million per sample. Total RNA was extracted from PBMCs with Trizol reagent, with at least 5.5 micrograms obtained per sample. The percentages of naive CD45RAhigh/CD27high T cells were determined by flow cytometry on a PBMC aliquot from every donor. Taken from cysteine to phenylalanine, the CDR3 has 14 residues. Left in the record is the CDR3 DNA by itself, 42 bases read in frame from the first base. V trim: 7 bases; J trim: 6 bases; unmatched bases: 9. This clonotype was detected only a few times. This clone's antigen is unknown. Base qualities are not at hand, and no much larger clone is one base apart.

The sample was also reused in another study, on T cells of mothers and their children. As described in the second report: The donors were nine systemically healthy Caucasian individuals, made up of three mothers and their six children. cDNA synthesis used all of the extracted RNA, with roughly 1.5 ug of RNA in each 15 ul reaction. In the second PCR, sample barcodes and 2-4 random nucleotides were introduced via the M1S primer. More than 9 million TCR beta CDR3 reads were obtained from each mother, and some 3.2 million reads were obtained from each child. Thymic selection similarly shapes TCR recombination output in related and unrelated pairs, with minor effect from inherited differences. Normalized repertoire overlap in related mother-child pairs was always slightly higher than in unrelated mother-child pairs, but the difference was never significant. Persistent microchimeric T cell clones were not detected, at a sensitivity of roughly 100 clones per million clonotypes. The study used deep NGS to compare TCR beta repertoires of mothers and children, seeking features distinguishing related mother-child pairs from unrelated individuals. The mean age was around 42 +/- 4 years for the mothers and approximately 11 +/- 4 years for the children. After adapters were ligated using NEBNext reagents, the libraries underwent 100+100 nt paired-end sequencing on an Illumina HiSeq 2000. To prevent cross-contamination, the mother and child libraries were prepared a month apart and were sequenced in separate runs. For each donor, between 500,000 and 2,000,000 distinct TCR beta clonotypes were identified. Naive TCR beta clonotypes were estimated from low-frequency clonotypes matched to each donor's FACS-determined naive share, without sorting.

This receptor was obtained from a girl aged 2-10 years in good health. The sequenced sample was blood. The V gene is TRBV12-3 or TRBV12-4 and the J gene is TRBJ2-3; TRBD2 lines up with 8 middle nucleotides. CDR3 loop: CASTFGVAGDTQYF. The sequenced DNA: TGTGCCAGCACCTTTGGGGTAGCGGGGGATACGCAGTATTTT.